This T cell receptor (beta chain) is drawn from a study of CD4 T cells in relation to SARS-CoV-2 and coronaviruses. Looking at the study overall: No peptide or an HIV-1 Nef peptide pool served as negative control.

Germline lookup yields CDR1 LGHDT and CDR2 YNNKEL (reference sequence). The CDR3 covers 15 residues. The V and J ends lost 4 bases and 7 bases, in that order; junction bases with no gene match: 5. Findings of the study overall: Around two thirds of donors had memory CD4+ clonotypes crossrecognizing SARS-CoV-2 and common cold coronavirus spike.

This clone was detected once. No antigen is known for it. Profiled with immunoSEQ multiplex PCR; TCRdb holds only in-frame clones, not every one. Of almost 20,000 clones in the sample, roughly four fifths are singletons; the top ten hold 21%. The unexposed donors gave CD4+ T cells in about 2010-2019, prior to COVID-19. CD4+ T cells were isolated from the cells after more than 8 days of culture. Unexposed-donor CD4+ T cells were probed with SARS-CoV-2 S/N and four cold-coronavirus spikes, cells permitting. The sequence derives from a human donor in good health. The sample taken for sequencing was CD4+ T cells from PBMCs, cultured in vitro. The chain combines TRBV3-1 (or the pseudogene TRBV3-2) with TRBJ2-1; 12 nucleotides match TRBD2. The CDR3 DNA follows: TGTGCCAGCAGCCCTAGACTAGCGGGAGAAAATGAGCAGTTCTTC. Amino acid sequence: CASSPRLAGENEQFF.